The sequence of this T cell receptor (beta chain) was determined in a study of early T cells in non-severe SARS-CoV-2 infection. Looking at the study overall: Sequencing used unsorted whole-blood bulk RNA, so chains lack pairing. Broader study findings: The matching step, a VDJdb search, favored anti-spike CD8 responses and missed private and CD4 specificities.

This clonotype was detected many times. The target antigen is unknown. Because it lacks the conserved phenylalanine or tryptophan at the end, this CDR3 is likely a read error. Because the CDR3's place on the DNA is in doubt, the DNA is left out and the CDR3 is given as listed by TCRdb. Tagging with unique molecular identifiers was applied to individual cDNA molecules. MiXCR was run by TCRdb on the 5' RACE reads, yielding one entry per CDR3 protein. The table records tens of thousands of distinct CDR3 sequences, 8% to 10% of them present only once. The germline gives CDR1 DFQATT, CDR2 SNEGSKA (reference sequence). Inclusive of both ends, the CDR3 amounts to 11 amino acids.

This sequence joins TRBV20-1 and TRBJ2-3; the D call in the table, TRBD2, was not verified against the DNA. The clonotype was recovered from an adult who was a healthcare worker with PCR-confirmed SARS-CoV-2 infection or an uninfected control (not recorded which). Sequenced material: whole blood. The CDR3 is CSADPSGGPSL.